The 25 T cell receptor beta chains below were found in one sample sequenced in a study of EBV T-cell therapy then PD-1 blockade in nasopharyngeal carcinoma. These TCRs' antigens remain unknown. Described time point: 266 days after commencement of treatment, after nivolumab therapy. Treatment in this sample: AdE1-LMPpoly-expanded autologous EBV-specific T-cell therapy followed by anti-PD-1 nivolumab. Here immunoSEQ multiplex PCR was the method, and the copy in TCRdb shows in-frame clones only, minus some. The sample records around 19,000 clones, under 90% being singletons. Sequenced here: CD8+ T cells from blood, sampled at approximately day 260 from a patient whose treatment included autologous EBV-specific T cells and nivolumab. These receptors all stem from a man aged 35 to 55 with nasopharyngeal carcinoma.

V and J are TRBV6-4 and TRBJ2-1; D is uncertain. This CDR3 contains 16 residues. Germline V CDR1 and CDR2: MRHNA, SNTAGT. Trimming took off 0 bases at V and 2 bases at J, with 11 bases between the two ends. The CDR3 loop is CASSDSTWQPYNEQFF. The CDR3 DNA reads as TGTGCCAGCAGTGACTCGACCTGGCAGCCCTACAATGAGCAGTTCTTC.

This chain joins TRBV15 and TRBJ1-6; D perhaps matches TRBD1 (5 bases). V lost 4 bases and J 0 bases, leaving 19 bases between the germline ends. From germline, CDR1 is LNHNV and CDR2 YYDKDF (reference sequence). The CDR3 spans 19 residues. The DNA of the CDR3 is TGTGCCACCAGCATGAGGGCGGGACGGAAGAGCTCCTATAATTCACCCCTCCACTTT. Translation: CATSMRAGRKSSYNSPLHF.

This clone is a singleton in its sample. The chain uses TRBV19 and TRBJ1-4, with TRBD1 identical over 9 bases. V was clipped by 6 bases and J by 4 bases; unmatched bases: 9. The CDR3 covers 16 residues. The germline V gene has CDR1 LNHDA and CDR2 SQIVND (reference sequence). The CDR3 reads CASRRDREGINEKLFF. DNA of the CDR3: TGTGCCAGTAGACGGGACAGGGAAGGGATTAATGAAAAACTGTTTTTT.

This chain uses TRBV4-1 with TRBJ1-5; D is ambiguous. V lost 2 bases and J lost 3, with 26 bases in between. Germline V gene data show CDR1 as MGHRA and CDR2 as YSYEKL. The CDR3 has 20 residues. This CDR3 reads CASSQPPGFSRGTINQPQHF. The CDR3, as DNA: TGCGCCAGCAGCCAACCACCCGGTTTCAGTAGAGGTACAATCAATCAGCCCCAGCATTTT.

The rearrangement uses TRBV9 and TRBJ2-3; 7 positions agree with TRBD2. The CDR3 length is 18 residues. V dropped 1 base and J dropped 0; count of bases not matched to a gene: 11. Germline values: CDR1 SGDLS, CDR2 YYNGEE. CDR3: CASSVSRRTSPSTDTQYF. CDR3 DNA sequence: TGTGCCAGCAGCGTATCTCGGAGGACTAGTCCAAGCACAGATACGCAGTATTTT.

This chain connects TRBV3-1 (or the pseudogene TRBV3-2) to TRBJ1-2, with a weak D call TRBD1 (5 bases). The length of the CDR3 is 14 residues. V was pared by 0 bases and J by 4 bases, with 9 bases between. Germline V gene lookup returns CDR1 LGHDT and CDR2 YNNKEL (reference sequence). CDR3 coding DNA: TGTGCCAGCAGCCAAGACTGGGGACCCTATGGCTACACCTTC. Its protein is CASSQDWGPYGYTF.

The CDR3 sequence: CASSPLKPPTNEKLFF. CDR3 coding DNA: TGTGCCAGCAGTCCACTTAAACCACCAACTAATGAAAAACTGTTTTTT. The chain uses TRBV28 and TRBJ1-4; D not certain. V lost 5 bases, J lost 0 bases, and 13 bases lay in between. This CDR3 is built from 16 residues. Germline V gives CDR1 MDHEN, CDR2 SYDVKM.

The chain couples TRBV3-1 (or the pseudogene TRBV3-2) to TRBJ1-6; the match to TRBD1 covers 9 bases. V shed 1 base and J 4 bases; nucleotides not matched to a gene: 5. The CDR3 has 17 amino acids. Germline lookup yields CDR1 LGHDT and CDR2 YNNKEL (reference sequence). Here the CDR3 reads CASSQGGQGKYNSPLHF. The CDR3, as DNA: TGTGCCAGCAGCCAAGGGGGACAGGGAAAGTATAATTCACCCCTCCACTTT.

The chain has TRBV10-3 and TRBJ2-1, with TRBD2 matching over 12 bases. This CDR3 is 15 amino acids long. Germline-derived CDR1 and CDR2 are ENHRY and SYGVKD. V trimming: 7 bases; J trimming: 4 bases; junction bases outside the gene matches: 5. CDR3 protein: CAIKTSGGLYNEQFF. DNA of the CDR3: TGTGCCATCAAAACTAGCGGGGGGTTGTACAATGAGCAGTTCTTC.

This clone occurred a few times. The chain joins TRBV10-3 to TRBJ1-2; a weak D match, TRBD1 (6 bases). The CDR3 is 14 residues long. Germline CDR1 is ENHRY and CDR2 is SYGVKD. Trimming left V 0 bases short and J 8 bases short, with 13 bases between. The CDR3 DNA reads TGTGCCATCAGTGAGTCTGGGGGCACGTTGGGCTACACCTTC. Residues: CAISESGGTLGYTF.

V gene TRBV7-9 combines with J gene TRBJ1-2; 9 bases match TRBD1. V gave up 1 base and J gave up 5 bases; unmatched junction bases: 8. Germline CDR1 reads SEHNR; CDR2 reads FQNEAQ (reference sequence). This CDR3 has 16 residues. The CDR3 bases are TGTGCCAGCAGCTTAGGGGACAGGGAGGCTGTATATGGCTACACCTTC. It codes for CASSLGDREAVYGYTF.

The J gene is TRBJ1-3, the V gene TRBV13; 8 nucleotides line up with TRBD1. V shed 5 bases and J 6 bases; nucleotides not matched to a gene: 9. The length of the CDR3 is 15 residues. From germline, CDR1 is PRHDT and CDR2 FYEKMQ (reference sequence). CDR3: CASSASGRGQNTIYF. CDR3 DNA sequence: TGTGCCAGCAGCGCCTCCGGCAGGGGGCAAAACACCATATATTTT.

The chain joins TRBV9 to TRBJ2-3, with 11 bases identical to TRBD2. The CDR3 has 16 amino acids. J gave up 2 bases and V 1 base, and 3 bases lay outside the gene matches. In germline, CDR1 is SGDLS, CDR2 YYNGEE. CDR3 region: CASSVPSGGYTDTQYF. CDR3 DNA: TGTGCCAGCAGCGTACCTAGCGGGGGGTACACAGATACGCAGTATTTT.

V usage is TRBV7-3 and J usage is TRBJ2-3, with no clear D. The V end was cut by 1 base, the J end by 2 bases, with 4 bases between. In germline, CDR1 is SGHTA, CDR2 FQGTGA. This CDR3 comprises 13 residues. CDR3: CASSLMATDTQYF. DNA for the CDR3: TGTGCCAGCAGCTTAATGGCCACAGATACGCAGTATTTT.

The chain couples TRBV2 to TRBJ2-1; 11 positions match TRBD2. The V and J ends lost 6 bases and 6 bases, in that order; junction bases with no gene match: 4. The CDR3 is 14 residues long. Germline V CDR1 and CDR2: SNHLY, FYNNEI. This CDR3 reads CASRLTSGINEQFF. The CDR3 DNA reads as TGTGCCAGCAGGCTGACTAGCGGGATCAATGAGCAGTTCTTC.

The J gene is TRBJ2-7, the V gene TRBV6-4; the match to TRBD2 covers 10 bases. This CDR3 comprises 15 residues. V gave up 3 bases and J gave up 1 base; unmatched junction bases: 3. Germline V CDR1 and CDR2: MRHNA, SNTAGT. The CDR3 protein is CASSELAGGSYEQYF. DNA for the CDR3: TGTGCCAGCAGTGAGTTAGCGGGGGGATCCTACGAGCAGTACTTC.

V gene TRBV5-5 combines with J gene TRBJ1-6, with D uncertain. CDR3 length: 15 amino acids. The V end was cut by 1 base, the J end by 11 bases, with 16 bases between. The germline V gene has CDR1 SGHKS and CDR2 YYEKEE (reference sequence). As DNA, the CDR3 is TGTGCCAGCAGCTTGCTTTCACGGGAAAACGCACCCCTCCACTTT. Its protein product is CASSLLSRENAPLHF.

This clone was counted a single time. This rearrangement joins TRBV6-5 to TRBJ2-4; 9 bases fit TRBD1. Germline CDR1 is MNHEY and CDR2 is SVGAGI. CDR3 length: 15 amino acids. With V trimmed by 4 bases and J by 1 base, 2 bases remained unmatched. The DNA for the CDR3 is TGTGCCAGCAGTTTACAGGGGGCGGCCAAAAACATTCAGTACTTC. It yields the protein CASSLQGAAKNIQYF.

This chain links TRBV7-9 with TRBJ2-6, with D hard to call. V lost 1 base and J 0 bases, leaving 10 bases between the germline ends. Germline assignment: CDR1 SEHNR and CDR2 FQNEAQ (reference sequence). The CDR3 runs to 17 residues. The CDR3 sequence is CASSLGAVSSGANVLTF. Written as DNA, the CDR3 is TGTGCCAGCAGCTTAGGTGCGGTGAGCTCTGGGGCCAACGTCCTGACTTTC.

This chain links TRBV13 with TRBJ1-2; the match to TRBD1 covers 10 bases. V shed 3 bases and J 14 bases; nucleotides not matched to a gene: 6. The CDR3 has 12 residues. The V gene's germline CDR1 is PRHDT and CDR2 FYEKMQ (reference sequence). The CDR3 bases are TGTGCCAGCAGCTTGGGACAGGGGATAAGTACCTTC. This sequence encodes CASSLGQGISTF.

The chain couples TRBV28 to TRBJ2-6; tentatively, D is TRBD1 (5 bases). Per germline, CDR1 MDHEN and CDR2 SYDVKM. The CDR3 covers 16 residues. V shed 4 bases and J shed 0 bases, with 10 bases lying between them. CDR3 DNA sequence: TGTGCCAGCAGTTCCAAGACAGTCTCTGGGGCCAACGTCCTGACTTTC. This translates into CASSSKTVSGANVLTF.

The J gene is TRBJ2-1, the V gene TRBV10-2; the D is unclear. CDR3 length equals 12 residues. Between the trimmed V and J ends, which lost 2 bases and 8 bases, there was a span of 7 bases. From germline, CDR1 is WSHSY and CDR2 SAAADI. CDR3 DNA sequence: TGCGCCAGCAGTGAGCCCGAGGATGAGCAGTTCTTC. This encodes CASSEPEDEQFF.

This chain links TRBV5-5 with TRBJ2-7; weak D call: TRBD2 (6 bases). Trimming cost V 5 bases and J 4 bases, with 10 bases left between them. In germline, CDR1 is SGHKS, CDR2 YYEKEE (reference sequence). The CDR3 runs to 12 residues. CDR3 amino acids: CASSWDSYEQYF. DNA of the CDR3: TGTGCCAGCAGTTGGGACTCGTACGAGCAGTACTTC.

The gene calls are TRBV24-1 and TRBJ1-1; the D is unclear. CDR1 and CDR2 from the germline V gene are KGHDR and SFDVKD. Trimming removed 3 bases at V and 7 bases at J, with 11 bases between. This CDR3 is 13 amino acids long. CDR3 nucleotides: TGTGCCACCAGTGATCGAGGAGGGATTGAAGCTTTCTTT. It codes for CATSDRGGIEAFF.

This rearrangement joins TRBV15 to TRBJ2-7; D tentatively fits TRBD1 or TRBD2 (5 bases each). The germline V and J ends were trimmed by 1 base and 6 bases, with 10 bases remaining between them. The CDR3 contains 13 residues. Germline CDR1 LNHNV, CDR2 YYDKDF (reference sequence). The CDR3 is CATSRGDPIEQYF. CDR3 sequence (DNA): TGTGCCACCAGCAGAGGGGACCCGATCGAGCAGTACTTC.